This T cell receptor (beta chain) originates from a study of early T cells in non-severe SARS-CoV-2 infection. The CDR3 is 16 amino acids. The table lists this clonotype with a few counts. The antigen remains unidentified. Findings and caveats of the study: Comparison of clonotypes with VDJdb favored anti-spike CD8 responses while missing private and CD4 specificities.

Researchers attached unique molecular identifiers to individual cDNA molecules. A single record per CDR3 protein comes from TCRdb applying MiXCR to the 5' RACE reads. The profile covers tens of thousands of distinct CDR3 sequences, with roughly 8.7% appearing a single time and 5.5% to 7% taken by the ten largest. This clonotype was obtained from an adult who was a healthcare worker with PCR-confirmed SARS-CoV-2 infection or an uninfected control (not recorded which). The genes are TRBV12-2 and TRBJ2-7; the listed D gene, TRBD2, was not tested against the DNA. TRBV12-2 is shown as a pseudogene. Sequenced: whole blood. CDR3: CARLGRIRLGPYEQYF. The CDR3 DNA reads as TGTGCAAGACTGGGGAGGATTCGACTAGGGCCCTACGAGCAGTACTTC.